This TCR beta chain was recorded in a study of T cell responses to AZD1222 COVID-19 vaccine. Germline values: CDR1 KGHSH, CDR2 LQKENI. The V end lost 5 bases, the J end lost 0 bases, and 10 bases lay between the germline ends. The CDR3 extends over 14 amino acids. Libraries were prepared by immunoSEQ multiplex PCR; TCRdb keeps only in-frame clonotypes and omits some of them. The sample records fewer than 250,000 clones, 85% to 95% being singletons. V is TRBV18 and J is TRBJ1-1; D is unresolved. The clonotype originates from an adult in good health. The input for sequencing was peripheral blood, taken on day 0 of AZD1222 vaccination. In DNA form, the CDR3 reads TGTGCCAGCTCAAAACCAGGAGTGAACACTGAAGCTTTCTTT. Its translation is CASSKPGVNTEAFF. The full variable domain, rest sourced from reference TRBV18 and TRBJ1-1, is NAGVMQNPRHLVRRRGQEARLRCSPMKGHSHVYWYRQLPEEGLKFMVYLQKENIIDESGMPKERFSAEFPKEGPSILRIQQVVRGDSAAYFCASSKPGVNTEAFFGQGTRLTVV.